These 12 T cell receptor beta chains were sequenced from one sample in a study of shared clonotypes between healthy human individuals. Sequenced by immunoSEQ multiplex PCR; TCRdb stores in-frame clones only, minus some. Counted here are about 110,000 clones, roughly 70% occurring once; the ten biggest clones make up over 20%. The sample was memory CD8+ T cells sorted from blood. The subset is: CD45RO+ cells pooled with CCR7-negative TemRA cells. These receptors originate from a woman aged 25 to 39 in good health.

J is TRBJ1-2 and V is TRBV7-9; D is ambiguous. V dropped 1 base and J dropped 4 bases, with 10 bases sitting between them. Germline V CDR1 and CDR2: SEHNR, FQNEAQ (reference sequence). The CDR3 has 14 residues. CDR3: CASSLDPSSYGYTF. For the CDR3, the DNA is TGTGCCAGCAGCTTAGATCCTTCCAGCTATGGCTACACCTTC.

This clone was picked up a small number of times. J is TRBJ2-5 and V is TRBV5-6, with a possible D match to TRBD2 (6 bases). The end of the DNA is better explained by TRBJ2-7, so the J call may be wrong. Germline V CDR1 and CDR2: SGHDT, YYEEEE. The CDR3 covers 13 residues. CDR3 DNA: TGTGCCAGCAGCTTTTTAGCGGAGGACGAGCAGTACTTC. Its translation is CASSFLAEDEQYF.

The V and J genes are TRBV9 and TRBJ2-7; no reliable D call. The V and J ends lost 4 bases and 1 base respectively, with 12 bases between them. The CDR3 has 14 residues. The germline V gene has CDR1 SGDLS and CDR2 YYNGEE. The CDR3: CASSPRHSSYEQYF. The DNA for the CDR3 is TGTGCCAGCAGCCCCCGACACTCATCCTACGAGCAGTACTTC.

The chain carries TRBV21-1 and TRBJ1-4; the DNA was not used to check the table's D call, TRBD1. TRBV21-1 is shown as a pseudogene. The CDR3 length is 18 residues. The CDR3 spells CASSSRDRGRPPNEKLFF. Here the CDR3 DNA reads TGTGCCAGCAGCAGCCGGGACAGGGGCCGGCCGCCTAATGAAAAACTGTTTTTT.

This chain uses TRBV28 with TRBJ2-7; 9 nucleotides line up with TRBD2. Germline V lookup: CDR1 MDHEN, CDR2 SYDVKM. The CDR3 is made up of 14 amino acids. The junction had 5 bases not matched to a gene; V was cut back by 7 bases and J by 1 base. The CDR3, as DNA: TGTGCCAGCAAGTGGACTAGCGCATCCTACGAGCAGTACTTC. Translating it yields CASKWTSASYEQYF.

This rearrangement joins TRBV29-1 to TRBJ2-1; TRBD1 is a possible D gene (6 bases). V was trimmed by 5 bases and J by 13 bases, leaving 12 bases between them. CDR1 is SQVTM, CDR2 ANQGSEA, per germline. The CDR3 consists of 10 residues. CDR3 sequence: CSVLQGIQFF. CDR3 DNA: TGCAGCGTTCTTCAGGGGATTCAGTTCTTC.

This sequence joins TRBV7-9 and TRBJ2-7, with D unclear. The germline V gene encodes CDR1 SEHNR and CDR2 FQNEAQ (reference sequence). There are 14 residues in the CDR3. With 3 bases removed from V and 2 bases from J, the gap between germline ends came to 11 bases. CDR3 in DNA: TGTGCCAGCAGCTTGGGCGGACGGACCTACGAGCAGTACTTC. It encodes CASSLGGRTYEQYF.

For the CDR3, the DNA is TGTGCCAGCAGTTTATTGGGGAGTCGCAATCAGCCCCAGCATTTT. Translating it yields CASSLLGSRNQPQHF. V is TRBV28 and J is TRBJ1-5; D is undetermined. Germline V CDR1 and CDR2: MDHEN, SYDVKM. With 1 base removed from V and 2 bases from J, the gap between germline ends came to 9 bases. CDR3 size: 15 residues.

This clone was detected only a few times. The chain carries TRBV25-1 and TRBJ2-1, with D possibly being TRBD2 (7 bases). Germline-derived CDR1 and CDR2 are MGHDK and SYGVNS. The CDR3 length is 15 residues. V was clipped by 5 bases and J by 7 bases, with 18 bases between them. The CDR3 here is CASSTLAVQGNEQFF. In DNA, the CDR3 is TGTGCCAGCAGTACCCTAGCGGTCCAGGGGAATGAGCAGTTCTTC.

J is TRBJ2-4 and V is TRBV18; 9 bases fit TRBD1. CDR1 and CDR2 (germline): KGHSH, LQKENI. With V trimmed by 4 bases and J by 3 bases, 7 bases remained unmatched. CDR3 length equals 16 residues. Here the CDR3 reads CASSHGTGSDKNIQYF. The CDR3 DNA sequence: TGTGCCAGCTCACACGGGACAGGGTCTGACAAAAACATTCAGTACTTC.

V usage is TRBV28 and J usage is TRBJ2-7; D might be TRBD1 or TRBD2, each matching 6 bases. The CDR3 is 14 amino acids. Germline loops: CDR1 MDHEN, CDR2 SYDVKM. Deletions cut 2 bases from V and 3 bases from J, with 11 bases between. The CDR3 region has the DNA TGTGCCAGCAGTTTACTCAGGGGAGGCTACGAGCAGTACTTC. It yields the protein CASSLLRGGYEQYF.

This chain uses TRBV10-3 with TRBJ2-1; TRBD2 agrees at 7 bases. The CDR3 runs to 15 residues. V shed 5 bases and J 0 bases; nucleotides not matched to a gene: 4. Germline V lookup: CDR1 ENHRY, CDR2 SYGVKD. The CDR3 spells CAISQRELSYNEQFF. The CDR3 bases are TGTGCCATCAGTCAGCGGGAACTCTCCTACAATGAGCAGTTCTTC.